This entry describes one T cell receptor (beta chain). Its antigen is currently unknown. PCR involved 60 Vbeta and 13 Jbeta primers. Assay used: immunoSEQ multiplex PCR; TCRdb lists only in-frame clones, some missing. The repertoire includes 120,000 to 150,000 clones, around three quarters of them detected once, and around 2.2% sits in the top ten. These data come from a study of cytomegalovirus exposure and HLA in healthy donors. Overall study findings and caveats: A link between a missense DCLRE1C variant and TCR beta V- and J-gene trimming emerged from a later analysis. A later analysis reportedly identified an Asian-associated ancestry cluster as carrying fewer N-insertions than the approximately 640-donor mean.

Germline V gene lookup returns CDR1 SGHTS and CDR2 YDEGEE. The V end lost 0 bases, the J end lost 8 bases, and 9 bases lay between the germline ends. CDR3 length equals 13 residues. The sample consisted of PBMCs. V gene TRBV5-8 combines with J gene TRBJ2-1; D may be TRBD1 (5 bases). The source of this sequence is a man aged 40-49 years in good health and CMV-seronegative. The CDR3 sequence: CASSLVWGDEQFF. CDR3 DNA sequence: TGTGCCAGCAGCTTGGTATGGGGCGATGAGCAGTTCTTC.